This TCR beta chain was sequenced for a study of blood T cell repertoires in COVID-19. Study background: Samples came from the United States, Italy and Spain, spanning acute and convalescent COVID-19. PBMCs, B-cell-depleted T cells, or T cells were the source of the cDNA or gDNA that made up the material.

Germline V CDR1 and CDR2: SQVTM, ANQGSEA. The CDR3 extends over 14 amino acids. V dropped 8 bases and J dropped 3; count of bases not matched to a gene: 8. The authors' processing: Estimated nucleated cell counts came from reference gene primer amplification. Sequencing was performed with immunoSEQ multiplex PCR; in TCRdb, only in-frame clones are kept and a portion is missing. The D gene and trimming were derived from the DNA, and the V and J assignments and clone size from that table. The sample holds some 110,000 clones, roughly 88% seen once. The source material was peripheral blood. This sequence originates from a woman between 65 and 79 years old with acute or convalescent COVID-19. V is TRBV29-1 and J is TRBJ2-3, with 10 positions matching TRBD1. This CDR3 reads CSLRTGGRTDTQYF. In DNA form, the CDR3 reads TGCAGCTTACGGACAGGGGGACGTACAGATACGCAGTATTTT.